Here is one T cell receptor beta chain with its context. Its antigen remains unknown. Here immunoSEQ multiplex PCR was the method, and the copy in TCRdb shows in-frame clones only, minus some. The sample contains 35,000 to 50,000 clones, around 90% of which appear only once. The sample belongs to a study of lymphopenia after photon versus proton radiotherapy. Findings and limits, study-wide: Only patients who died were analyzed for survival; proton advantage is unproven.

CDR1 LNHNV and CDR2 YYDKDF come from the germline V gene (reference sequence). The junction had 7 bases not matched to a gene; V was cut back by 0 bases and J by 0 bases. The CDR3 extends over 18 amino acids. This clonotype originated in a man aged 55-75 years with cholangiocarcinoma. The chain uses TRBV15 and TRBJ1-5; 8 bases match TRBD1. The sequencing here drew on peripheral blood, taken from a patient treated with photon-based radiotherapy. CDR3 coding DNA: TGTGCCACCAGCAGAGATTTCCAGACAGGGGCTAGCAATCAGCCCCAGCATTTT. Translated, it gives CATSRDFQTGASNQPQHF.